The next 4 T cell receptor beta chains were all read from a single sample in a study of metastatic and nonmetastatic thyroid tumors. TCRdb re-called clones via MiXCR from the PCR reads. The sample includes about 15,000 clones, around 28% seen only once; the top ten take 48%. All patients were untreated before thyroid surgery. Sequencing was done on a sample of tumor tissue. These receptors were taken from a male donor with papillary thyroid cancer or a benign thyroid nodule (not recorded which). Some clones in this sample may be carry-over from other donors' samples.

This clone has ten or more counts. A read error may be the cause here, since a much bigger clone is one base away. V is TRBV6-1 and J is TRBJ2-2, with D perhaps assigned TRBD1 or TRBD2 (6 bases each). There are 13 residues in the CDR3. Germline lookup yields CDR1 MNHNS and CDR2 SASEGT. Here the CDR3 reads CASSDRDTGGLFF. The CDR3 DNA follows: TGTGCCAGCAGTGACAGGGACACCGGGGGGCTGTTTTTT.

Ten or more counts support this clone. J is TRBJ2-7 and V is TRBV20-1; D may be TRBD2 (5 bases). From germline, CDR1 is DFQATT and CDR2 SNEGSKA (reference sequence). This CDR3 is 11 amino acids long. V lost 5 bases to trimming and J lost 6 bases, with 11 bases between them. In DNA, the CDR3 is TGCAGTGCTCTAACGGGGAGCGAGCAGTACTTC. Translation gives CSALTGSEQYF.

The chain has TRBV15 and TRBJ2-7; D not certain. V was cut by 1 base and J by 3 bases, with 10 bases left in between. This CDR3 is 14 amino acids long. Germline V gene lookup returns CDR1 LNHNV and CDR2 YYDKDF (reference sequence). The CDR3 region is CATSRAGLNYEQYF. Here the CDR3 DNA reads TGTGCCACCAGCAGAGCGGGCCTCAACTACGAGCAGTACTTC. Full variable domain (missing parts from reference TRBV15 and TRBJ2-7): DAMVIQNPRYQVTQFGKPVTLSCSQTLNHNVMYWYQQKSSQAPKLLFHYYDKDFNNEADTPDNFQSRRPNTSFCFLDIRSPGLGDTAMYLCATSRAGLNYEQYFGPGTRLTVT.

This clone was seen at least ten times. V gene TRBV7-6 combines with J gene TRBJ1-1, with D hard to call. Trimming removed 2 bases from V and 0 bases from J, with 4 bases in between. CDR1 SGHVS and CDR2 FNYEAQ come from the germline V gene. The CDR3 is 13 residues long. The CDR3 bases are TGTGCCAGCAGCTTACAGCTGAACACTGAAGCTTTCTTT. It specifies CASSLQLNTEAFF. The full variable domain, rest sourced from reference TRBV7-6 and TRBJ1-1, is GAGVSQSPRYKVTKRGQDVALRCDPISGHVSLYWYRQALGQGPEFLTYFNYEAQQDKSGLPNDRFSAERPEGSISTLTIQRTEQRDSAMYRCASSLQLNTEAFFGQGTRLTVV.